This T cell receptor (beta chain) originates from a study of regulatory T cells in long-lasting Graves disease. Study-wide results and caveats: Favored gene segments in persistent disease were TRBV28, TRBJ1-2 and TRBJ2-5.

TCR beta libraries were built with iRepertoire HTBI primers and Arm-PCR of CDR3 regions. TCRdb reprocessed the multiplex PCR reads via MiXCR and lists one record per CDR3 protein. The sample contains a few hundred thousand distinct CDR3 sequences, around a quarter of which appear only once. Concerning this clonotype: Its specificity is unknown.

As to time point: persistent/refractory GD, antithyroid drugs over 5 years with positive TRAb. Making the TCR library involved RNA that had been extracted from PBMCs. Approximately 9 milliliters of peripheral blood went into EDTA tubes. This CDR3 region has 17 residues. The germline CDR1 and CDR2 sequences are MDHEN and SYDVKM. With 3 bases removed from V and 0 bases from J, the gap between germline ends came to 15 bases. The receptor was derived from a female donor with Graves disease. The source was peripheral blood mononuclear cells (PBMCs), collected when the disease was refractory, from a patient treated with antithyroid drugs. The chain links TRBV28 to TRBJ1-3; D remains ambiguous. This CDR3 is CASSFTPRSTSGNTIYF. CDR3 bases: TGTGCCAGCAGTTTTACCCCTAGATCAACCTCTGGAAACACCATATATTTT.